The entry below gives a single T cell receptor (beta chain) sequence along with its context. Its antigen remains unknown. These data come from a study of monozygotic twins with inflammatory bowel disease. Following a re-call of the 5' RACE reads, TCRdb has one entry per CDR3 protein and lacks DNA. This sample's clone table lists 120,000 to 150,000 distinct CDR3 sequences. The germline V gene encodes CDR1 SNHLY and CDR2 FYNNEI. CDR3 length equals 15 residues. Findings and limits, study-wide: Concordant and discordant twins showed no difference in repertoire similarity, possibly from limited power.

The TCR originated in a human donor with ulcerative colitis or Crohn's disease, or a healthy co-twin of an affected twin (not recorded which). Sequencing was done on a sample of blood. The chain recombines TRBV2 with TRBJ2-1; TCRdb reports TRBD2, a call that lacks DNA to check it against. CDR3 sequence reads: CASSPAGGAYNEQFF.